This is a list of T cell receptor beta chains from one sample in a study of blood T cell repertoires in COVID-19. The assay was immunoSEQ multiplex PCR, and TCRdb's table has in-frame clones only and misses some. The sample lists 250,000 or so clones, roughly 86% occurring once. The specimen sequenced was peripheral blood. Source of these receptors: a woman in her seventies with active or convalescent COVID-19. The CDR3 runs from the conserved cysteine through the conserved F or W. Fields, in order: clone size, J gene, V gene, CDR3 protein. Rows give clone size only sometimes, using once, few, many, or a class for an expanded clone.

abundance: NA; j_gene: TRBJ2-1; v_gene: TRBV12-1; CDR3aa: CASSPSGGPYEQFF
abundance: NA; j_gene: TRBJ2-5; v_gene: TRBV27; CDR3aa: CASPRDRGRRPQETQYF
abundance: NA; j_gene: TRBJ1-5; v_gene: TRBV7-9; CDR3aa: CASSLSTGMDQPQHF
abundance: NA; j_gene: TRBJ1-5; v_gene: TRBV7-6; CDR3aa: CASSLSVLNQPQHF
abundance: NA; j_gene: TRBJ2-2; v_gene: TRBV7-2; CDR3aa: CASSFTANTGELFF
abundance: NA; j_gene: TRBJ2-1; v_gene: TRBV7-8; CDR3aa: CASSGTWGELYNEQFF
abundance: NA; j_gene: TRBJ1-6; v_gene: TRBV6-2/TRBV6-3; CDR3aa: CASSSQGGDSPLHF
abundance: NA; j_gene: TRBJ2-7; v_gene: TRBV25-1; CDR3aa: CASKPVGLLGGEQYF
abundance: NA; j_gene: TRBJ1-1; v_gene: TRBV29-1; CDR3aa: CSVHREGTEAFF
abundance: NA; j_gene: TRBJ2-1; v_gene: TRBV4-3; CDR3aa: CASSQAQAGSYNEQFF
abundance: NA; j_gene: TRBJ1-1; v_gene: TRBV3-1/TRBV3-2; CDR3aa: CASSHGGNTEAFF
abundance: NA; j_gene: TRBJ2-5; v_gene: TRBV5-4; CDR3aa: CASSAGQGNQETQYF
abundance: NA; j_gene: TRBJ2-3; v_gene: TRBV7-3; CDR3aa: CASSYSGTGTDTQYF
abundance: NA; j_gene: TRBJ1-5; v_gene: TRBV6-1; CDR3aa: CASSAQLNQPQHF
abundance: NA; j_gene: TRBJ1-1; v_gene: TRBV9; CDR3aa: CASSATQVNTEAFF
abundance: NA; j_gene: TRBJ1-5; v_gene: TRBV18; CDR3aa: CASSPGTANSNQPQHF
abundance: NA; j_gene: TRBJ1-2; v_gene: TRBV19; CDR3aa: CASRPQGDRLPIYGYTF
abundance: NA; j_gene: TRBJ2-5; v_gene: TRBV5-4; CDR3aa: CASSLVGVETQYF
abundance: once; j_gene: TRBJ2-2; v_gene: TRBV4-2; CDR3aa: CASRSSGGHGTGELFF
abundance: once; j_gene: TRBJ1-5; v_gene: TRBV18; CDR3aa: CASSQDRGSEYSNQPQHF
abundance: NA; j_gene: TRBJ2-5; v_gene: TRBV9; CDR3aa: CASSARGETQYF
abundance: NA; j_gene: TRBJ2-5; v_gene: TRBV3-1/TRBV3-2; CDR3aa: CASSQGEAETQYF
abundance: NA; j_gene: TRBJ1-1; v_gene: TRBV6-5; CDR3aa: CASSYGGRGALTEAFF
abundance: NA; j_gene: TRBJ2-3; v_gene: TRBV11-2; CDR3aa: CASSAQGAGDTQYF
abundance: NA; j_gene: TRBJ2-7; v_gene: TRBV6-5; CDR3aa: CASSYSSGGAVYEQYF
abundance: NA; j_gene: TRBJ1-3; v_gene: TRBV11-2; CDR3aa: CASSLAGTAIVGNTIYF
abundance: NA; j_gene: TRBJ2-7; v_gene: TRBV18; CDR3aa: CASSPGSIPTGQYF
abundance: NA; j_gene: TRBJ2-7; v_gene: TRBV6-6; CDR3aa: CASSYSRGSYEQYF
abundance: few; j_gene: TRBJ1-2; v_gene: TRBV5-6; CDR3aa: CASSRGWSPILSNYGYTF
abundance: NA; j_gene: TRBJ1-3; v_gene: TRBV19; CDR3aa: CASSSARRNTIYF
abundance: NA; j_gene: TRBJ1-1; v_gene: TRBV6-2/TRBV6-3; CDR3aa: CASSYGRSILNTEAFF
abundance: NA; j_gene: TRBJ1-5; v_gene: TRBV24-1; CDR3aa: CATSVTDSNQPQHF
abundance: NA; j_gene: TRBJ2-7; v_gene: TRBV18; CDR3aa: CASSLGGVGRWEQYF
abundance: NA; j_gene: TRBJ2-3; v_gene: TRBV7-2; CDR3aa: CASSLIMRGMYF
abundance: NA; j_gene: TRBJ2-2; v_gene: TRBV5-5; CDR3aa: CASSHLTSGGAGELFF
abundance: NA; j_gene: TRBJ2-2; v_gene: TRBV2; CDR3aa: CASSERGTGELFF
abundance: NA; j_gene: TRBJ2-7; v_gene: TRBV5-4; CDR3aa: CASSFARGGEQYF
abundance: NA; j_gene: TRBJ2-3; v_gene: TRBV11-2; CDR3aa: CASSYRSGGADTQYF
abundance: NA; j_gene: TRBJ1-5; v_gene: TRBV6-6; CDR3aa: CASRQQGGNQPQHF
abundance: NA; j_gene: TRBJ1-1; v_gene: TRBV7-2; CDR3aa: CASSLGGTGGEAFF